The 18 T cell receptor beta chains given below trace back to one sample, sequenced in a study of shared T cell receptors in the human thymus listed by TCRdb under 2021. The method behind the library was the immunoSEQ multiplex PCR assay. TCRdb took over this immuneACCESS table, retaining in-frame rearrangements with V and J assigned. Such tables are incomplete; in checked studies, under half of the missing clones stem from an unresolved V gene, and the remainder is unexplained. Within this sample are 600,000 to 900,000 clones, with 80% to 90% of them counted one time only. The ten largest clones add up to roughly 0.01% of the sample. These data were also reused for a study on human thymus T cells.

Specimen: thymocytes. The receptors were sampled from a girl under three years old with a congenital heart defect. Donor details come from another sample of the same person, matched by shared clones.

The V and J genes are TRBV6-1 and TRBJ1-5, with unresolved D. The CDR3 has 13 amino acids. Trimming took 2 bases from V and 2 from J, leaving 4 bases between them. From germline, CDR1 is MNHNS and CDR2 SASEGT. DNA of the CDR3: TGTGCCAGCAGTGAACAGTGCAATCAGCCCCAGCATTTT. It codes for CASSEQCNQPQHF.

This sequence joins TRBV6-1 and TRBJ2-7, with TRBD1 as a possible D gene (6 bases). V dropped 2 bases and J dropped 0 bases, with 14 bases sitting between them. This CDR3 region has 16 residues. Germline V gene sequence: CDR1 MNHNS, CDR2 SASEGT. As DNA, the CDR3 is TGTGCCAGCAGTGAACGCAGGGGTCCTTACTCCTACGAGCAGTACTTC. Translated: CASSERRGPYSYEQYF.

J is TRBJ1-2 and V is TRBV4-1, with D maybe TRBD1 (6 bases). Germline assignment: CDR1 MGHRA and CDR2 YSYEKL. The CDR3 contains 18 residues. The V end was cut by 0 bases, the J end by 6 bases, with 23 bases between. The CDR3 region is CASSQDRGGREQEDGYTF. In DNA, the CDR3 is TGCGCCAGCAGCCAAGATAGGGGGGGCAGGGAGCAAGAGGATGGCTACACCTTC.

V is TRBV20-1 and J is TRBJ2-5; maybe TRBD1 (5 bases). The CDR3 has 11 residues. CDR1 and CDR2 (germline): DFQATT, SNEGSKA (reference sequence). V lost 4 bases, J lost 5 bases, and 8 bases lay in between. CDR3 region: CSATGRETQYF. CDR3 coding DNA: TGCAGTGCTACAGGGCGCGAGACCCAGTACTTC.

The chain has TRBV28 and TRBJ1-5, with TRBD1 identical over 10 bases. The CDR3 totals 18 residues. Trimming removed 2 bases from V and 6 bases from J; junction bases left unmatched: 13. Germline V gene lookup returns CDR1 MDHEN and CDR2 SYDVKM. The CDR3 loop reads CASSLDHRDRGDRQPQHF. The CDR3 region has the DNA TGTGCCAGCAGTTTAGATCACCGGGACAGGGGAGATCGTCAGCCCCAGCATTTT.

The rearrangement links TRBV19 to TRBJ2-5; unclear D gene. This CDR3 region has 13 residues. Trimming took off 3 bases at V and 7 bases at J, with 12 bases between the two ends. CDR1 is LNHDA, CDR2 SQIVND, per germline (reference sequence). The CDR3 DNA reads as TGTGCCAGTAGTATTATAGAAGGCGGGACCCAGTACTTC. Encoded protein: CASSIIEGGTQYF.

The chain links TRBV7-2 to TRBJ2-7; a weak D match, TRBD2 (5 bases). The ends were cut back, 1 base at V and 0 bases at J, with 19 bases in the middle. The CDR3 loop spans 18 amino acids. Germline lookup yields CDR1 SGHTA and CDR2 FQGNSA. The CDR3 loop is CASSLVTEACGVSYEQYF. The CDR3 coding sequence is TGTGCCAGCAGCTTAGTGACGGAGGCGTGCGGCGTCTCCTACGAGCAGTACTTC.

The chain uses TRBV5-6 and TRBJ2-3; 15 nucleotides match TRBD2. V gave up 4 bases and J gave up 5 bases; unmatched junction bases: 11. The CDR3 contains 18 residues. Per the germline V gene, CDR1 is SGHDT and CDR2 is YYEEEE. CDR3 DNA: TGTGCCAGCAGCCTCGACCCGGGACTAGCGGGGGGTAGAGATACGCAGTATTTT. Its translation: CASSLDPGLAGGRDTQYF.

V usage is TRBV5-5 and J usage is TRBJ1-2; D is unclear. The V and J ends lost 2 bases and 0 bases respectively, with 11 bases between them. CDR3 length: 15 residues. Germline CDR1 SGHKS, CDR2 YYEKEE (reference sequence). The CDR3 bases are TGTGCCAGCAGCTTAAGAACAAACGCTAACTATGGCTACACCTTC. This translates into CASSLRTNANYGYTF.

The gene calls are TRBV27 and TRBJ1-4; weak D call: TRBD1 (5 bases). Germline loops: CDR1 MNHEY, CDR2 SMNVEV (reference sequence). There are 20 residues in the CDR3. V was shortened by 5 bases and J by 0 bases, with 25 bases between the two germline ends. The DNA for the CDR3 is TGTGCCAGCAGTCCATTCCCTCCCGGACCCAGGGCGCCAACTAATGAAAAACTGTTTTTT. This encodes CASSPFPPGPRAPTNEKLFF.

V and J are TRBV2 and TRBJ1-2; possible D gene TRBD1, 5 bases. The CDR3 consists of 13 residues. The V end lost 8 bases, the J end lost 4 bases, and 14 bases lay between the germline ends. Germline values: CDR1 SNHLY, CDR2 FYNNEI. The CDR3 DNA reads TGTGCCAGCTGGGGCAAGAACCCCTATGGCTACACCTTC. Its protein product is CASWGKNPYGYTF.

The chain combines TRBV9 with TRBJ2-1; 13 nucleotides line up with TRBD2. This CDR3 region has 20 residues. Unmatched junction bases numbered 14, after V lost 1 base and J lost 4 bases. From germline, CDR1 is SGDLS and CDR2 YYNGEE. The CDR3 coding sequence is TGTGCCAGCAGCGTAAGGTCCGGGACTAGCGGGGTTATAGGGTACAATGAGCAGTTCTTC. Its translation: CASSVRSGTSGVIGYNEQFF.

This clone was detected only once. This sample includes further DNA sequences coding for the same CDR3. The chain combines TRBV9 with TRBJ2-1; TRBD1 matches 8 bases. The CDR3 is 15 residues long. J gave up 4 bases and V 4 bases, and 7 bases lay outside the gene matches. From germline, CDR1 is SGDLS and CDR2 YYNGEE. The CDR3 region is CASSPRTGSYNEQFF. Here the CDR3 DNA reads TGTGCCAGCAGCCCCCGGACAGGGTCGTACAATGAGCAGTTCTTC. Together with reference TRBV9 and TRBJ2-1, the CDR3 gives the full variable domain: DSGVTQTPKHLITATGQRVTLRCSPRSGDLSVYWYQQSLDQGLQFLIQYYNGEERAKGNILERFSAQQFPDLHSELNLSSLELGDSALYFCASSPRTGSYNEQFFGPGTRLTVL.

The gene calls are TRBV18 and TRBJ1-5, with D maybe TRBD1 (5 bases). CDR1 is KGHSH, CDR2 LQKENI, per germline. V was cut by 3 bases and J by 5 bases, with 11 bases left in between. The CDR3 is made up of 14 amino acids. The CDR3 spells CASSPEQDHQPQHF. Here the CDR3 DNA reads TGTGCCAGCTCACCGGAACAGGACCATCAGCCCCAGCATTTT.

CDR3 bases: TGTGCCAGCAGCTCCAGGGCTTTCTCTGGAAACACCATATATTTT. As protein: CASSSRAFSGNTIYF. V and J are TRBV11-2 and TRBJ1-3, with D possibly matching TRBD1 (5 bases). This CDR3 has 15 amino acids. The V end was cut by 4 bases, the J end by 0 bases, with 10 bases between. Per the germline V gene, CDR1 is SGHAT and CDR2 is FQNNGV.

V and J are TRBV18 and TRBJ2-7; perhaps TRBD1 as D (6 bases). This CDR3 is 13 amino acids long. Germline CDR1 is KGHSH and CDR2 is LQKENI. V lost 2 bases and J lost 6, with 11 bases in between. In DNA, the CDR3 is TGTGCCAGCTCACCAGGGGGCTATGGCGAGCAGTACTTC. This encodes CASSPGGYGEQYF.

This clone showed up just once. The CDR3, as DNA: TGTGCCAGCAGCTCGACTAGCGGGGGGGGAAAGACCGGGGAGCTGTTTTTT. It codes for CASSSTSGGGKTGELFF. This rearrangement joins TRBV27 to TRBJ2-2; 14 nucleotides align to TRBD2. V lost 6 bases, J lost 5 bases, and 8 bases stayed unmatched. The CDR3 length is 17 residues. Germline V gene data show CDR1 as MNHEY and CDR2 as SMNVEV (reference sequence).

J is TRBJ1-4 and V is TRBV6-1; perhaps TRBD1 as D (6 bases). Trimming took 3 bases from V and 10 from J, leaving 12 bases between them. This CDR3 contains 13 residues. Germline values: CDR1 MNHNS, CDR2 SASEGT. This CDR3 reads CASSERKTGKLFF. CDR3 bases: TGTGCCAGCAGTGAGAGGAAGACAGGAAAACTGTTTTTT.